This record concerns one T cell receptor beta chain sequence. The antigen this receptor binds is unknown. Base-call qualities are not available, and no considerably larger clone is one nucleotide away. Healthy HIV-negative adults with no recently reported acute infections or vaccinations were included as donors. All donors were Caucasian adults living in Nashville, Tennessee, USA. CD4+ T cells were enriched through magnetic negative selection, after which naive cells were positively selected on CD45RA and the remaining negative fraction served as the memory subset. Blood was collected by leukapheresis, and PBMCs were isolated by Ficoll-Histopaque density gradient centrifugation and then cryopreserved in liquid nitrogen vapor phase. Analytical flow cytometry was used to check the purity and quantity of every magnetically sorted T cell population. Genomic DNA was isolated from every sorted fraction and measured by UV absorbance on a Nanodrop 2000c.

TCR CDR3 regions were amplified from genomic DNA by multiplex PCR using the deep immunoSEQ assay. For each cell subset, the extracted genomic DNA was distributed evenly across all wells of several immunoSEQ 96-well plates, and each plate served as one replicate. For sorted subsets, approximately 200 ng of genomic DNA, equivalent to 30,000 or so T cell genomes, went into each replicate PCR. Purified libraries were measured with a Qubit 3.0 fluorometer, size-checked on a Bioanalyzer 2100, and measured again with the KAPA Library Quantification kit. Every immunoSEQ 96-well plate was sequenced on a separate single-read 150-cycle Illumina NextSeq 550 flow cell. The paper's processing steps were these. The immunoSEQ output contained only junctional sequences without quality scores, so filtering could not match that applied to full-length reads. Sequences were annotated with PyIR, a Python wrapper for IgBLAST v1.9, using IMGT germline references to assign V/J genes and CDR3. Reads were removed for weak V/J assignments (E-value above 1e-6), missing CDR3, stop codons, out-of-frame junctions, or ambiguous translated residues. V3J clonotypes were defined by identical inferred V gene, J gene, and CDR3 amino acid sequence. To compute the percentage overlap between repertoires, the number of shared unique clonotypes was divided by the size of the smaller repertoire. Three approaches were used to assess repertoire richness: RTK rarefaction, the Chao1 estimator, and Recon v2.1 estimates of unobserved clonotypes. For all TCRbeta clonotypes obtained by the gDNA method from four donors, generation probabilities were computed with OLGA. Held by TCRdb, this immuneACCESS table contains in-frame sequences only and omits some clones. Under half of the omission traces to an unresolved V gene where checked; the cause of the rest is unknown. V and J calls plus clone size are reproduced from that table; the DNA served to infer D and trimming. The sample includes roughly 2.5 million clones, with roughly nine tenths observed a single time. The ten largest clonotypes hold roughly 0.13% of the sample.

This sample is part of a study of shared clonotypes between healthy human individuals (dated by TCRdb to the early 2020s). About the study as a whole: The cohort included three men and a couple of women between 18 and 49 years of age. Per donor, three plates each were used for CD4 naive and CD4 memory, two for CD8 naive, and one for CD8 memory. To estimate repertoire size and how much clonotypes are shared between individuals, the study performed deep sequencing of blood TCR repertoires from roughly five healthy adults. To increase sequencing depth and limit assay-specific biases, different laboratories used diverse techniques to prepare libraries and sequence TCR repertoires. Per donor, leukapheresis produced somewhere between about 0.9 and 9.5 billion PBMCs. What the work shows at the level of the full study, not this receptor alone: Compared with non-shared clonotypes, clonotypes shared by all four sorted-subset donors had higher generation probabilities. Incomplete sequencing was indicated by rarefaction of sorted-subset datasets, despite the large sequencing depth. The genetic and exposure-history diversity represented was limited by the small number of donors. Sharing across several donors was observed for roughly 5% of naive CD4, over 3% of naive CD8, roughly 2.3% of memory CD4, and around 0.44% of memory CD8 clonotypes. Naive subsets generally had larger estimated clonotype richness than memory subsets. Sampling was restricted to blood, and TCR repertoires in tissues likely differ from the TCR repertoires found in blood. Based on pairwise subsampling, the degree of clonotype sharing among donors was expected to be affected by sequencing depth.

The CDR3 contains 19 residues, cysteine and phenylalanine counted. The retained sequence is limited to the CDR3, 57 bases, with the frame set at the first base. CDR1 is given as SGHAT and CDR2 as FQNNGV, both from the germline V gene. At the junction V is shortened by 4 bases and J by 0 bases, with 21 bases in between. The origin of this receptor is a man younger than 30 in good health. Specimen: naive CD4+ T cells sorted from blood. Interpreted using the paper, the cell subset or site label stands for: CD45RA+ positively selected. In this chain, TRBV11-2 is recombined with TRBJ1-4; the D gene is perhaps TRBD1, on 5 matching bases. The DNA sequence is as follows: TGTGCCAGCAGCTCCCGCCCCCTACGCGGGGCTACAACTAATGAAAAACTGTTTTTT. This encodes CASSSRPLRGATTNEKLFF.